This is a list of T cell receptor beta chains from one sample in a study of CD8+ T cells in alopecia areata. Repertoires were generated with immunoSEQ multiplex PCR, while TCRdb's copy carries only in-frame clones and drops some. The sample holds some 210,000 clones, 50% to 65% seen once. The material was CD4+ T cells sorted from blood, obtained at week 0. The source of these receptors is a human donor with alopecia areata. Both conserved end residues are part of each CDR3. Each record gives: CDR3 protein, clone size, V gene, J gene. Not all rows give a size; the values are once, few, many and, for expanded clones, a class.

CDR3aa: CAWSAGNTEAFF
abundance: NA
v_gene: TRBV30
j_gene: TRBJ1-1

CDR3aa: CSVGSSGGAGTDTQYF
abundance: NA
v_gene: TRBV29-1
j_gene: TRBJ2-3

CDR3aa: CAWSRNRGFDEQYF
abundance: NA
v_gene: TRBV30
j_gene: NA

CDR3aa: CASSPRTSDEQYF
abundance: NA
v_gene: TRBV18
j_gene: TRBJ2-7

CDR3aa: CAWTLPSPYNEQFF
abundance: NA
v_gene: TRBV30
j_gene: TRBJ2-1

CDR3aa: CASSLLGLAEKETQYF
abundance: NA
v_gene: TRBV6-5
j_gene: TRBJ2-5

CDR3aa: CSVLRDRVYGYTF
abundance: NA
v_gene: TRBV29-1
j_gene: TRBJ1-2

CDR3aa: CAWSVNGREAFF
abundance: once
v_gene: TRBV30
j_gene: TRBJ1-1

CDR3aa: CASSGINEQFF
abundance: NA
v_gene: TRBV2
j_gene: TRBJ2-1

CDR3aa: CASSLTTGTYEQYF
abundance: few
v_gene: TRBV19
j_gene: TRBJ2-7

CDR3aa: CSVVANYGYTF
abundance: NA
v_gene: TRBV29-1
j_gene: TRBJ1-2

CDR3aa: CASSQDKQGSGKLFF
abundance: few
v_gene: TRBV4-2
j_gene: TRBJ1-4

CDR3aa: CASSQSGRGPSNEKLFF
abundance: NA
v_gene: TRBV23-1
j_gene: TRBJ1-4

CDR3aa: CSALRGTGLYGYTF
abundance: NA
v_gene: TRBV29-1
j_gene: TRBJ1-2

CDR3aa: CASRQTVGAFF
abundance: few
v_gene: TRBV28
j_gene: TRBJ1-1

CDR3aa: CSVDLAGFNEQFF
abundance: NA
v_gene: TRBV29-1
j_gene: TRBJ2-1

CDR3aa: CASSPQGRNYGYTF
abundance: once
v_gene: TRBV18
j_gene: TRBJ1-2

CDR3aa: CASRDTGGRVDTEAFF
abundance: few
v_gene: TRBV7-2
j_gene: TRBJ1-1

CDR3aa: CSVGRPHRGQKDTQYF
abundance: NA
v_gene: TRBV29-1
j_gene: TRBJ2-3

CDR3aa: CSAAQGGSGTEAFF
abundance: NA
v_gene: TRBV29-1
j_gene: TRBJ1-1

CDR3aa: CAWSVPRTGPYEQYF
abundance: NA
v_gene: TRBV30
j_gene: TRBJ2-7

CDR3aa: CASSQNVPDTQYF
abundance: NA
v_gene: TRBV14
j_gene: TRBJ2-3

CDR3aa: CASSFFRGNTEAFF
abundance: NA
v_gene: TRBV14
j_gene: TRBJ1-1

CDR3aa: CASSSRGSGTEAFF
abundance: NA
v_gene: TRBV7-9
j_gene: TRBJ1-1

CDR3aa: CASPDRGACRNTEAFF
abundance: NA
v_gene: TRBV25-1
j_gene: TRBJ1-1

CDR3aa: CAWSRGNEQFF
abundance: few
v_gene: TRBV30
j_gene: TRBJ2-1

CDR3aa: CATNPPGAHEQYF
abundance: few
v_gene: TRBV6-5
j_gene: TRBJ2-7

CDR3aa: CASRAGQGISEAFF
abundance: NA
v_gene: TRBV4-1
j_gene: TRBJ1-1

CDR3aa: CASSDPRERQYF
abundance: few
v_gene: TRBV5-1
j_gene: TRBJ2-7

CDR3aa: CASSLKGQGYYGYTF
abundance: NA
v_gene: TRBV7-2
j_gene: TRBJ1-2

CDR3aa: CALSPRGDQPQHF
abundance: NA
v_gene: TRBV30
j_gene: TRBJ1-5

CDR3aa: CASSDLGTSSIEQFF
abundance: NA
v_gene: TRBV6-1
j_gene: TRBJ2-1

CDR3aa: CASSQGSAGELFF
abundance: NA
v_gene: TRBV23-1
j_gene: TRBJ2-2

CDR3aa: CASSVGQNHNEQFF
abundance: few
v_gene: TRBV9
j_gene: TRBJ2-1

CDR3aa: CASSLLPLWETQYF
abundance: NA
v_gene: TRBV4-1
j_gene: TRBJ2-5

CDR3aa: CASSQSPLETQYF
abundance: NA
v_gene: TRBV4-1
j_gene: TRBJ2-5

CDR3aa: CASSPNRGETQYF
abundance: NA
v_gene: TRBV6-5
j_gene: TRBJ2-5

CDR3aa: CASRGGSGYNEQFF
abundance: NA
v_gene: TRBV4-2
j_gene: TRBJ2-1

CDR3aa: CASSGQAKNIQYF
abundance: many
v_gene: TRBV27
j_gene: TRBJ2-4

CDR3aa: CASSFGGRWNEQFF
abundance: NA
v_gene: TRBV5-4
j_gene: TRBJ2-1

CDR3aa: CASSLTANTEAFF
abundance: NA
v_gene: TRBV5-1
j_gene: TRBJ1-1

CDR3aa: CASSLGGLAGEGEQFF
abundance: NA
v_gene: TRBV7-2
j_gene: TRBJ2-1

CDR3aa: CASSDQGETQYF
abundance: NA
v_gene: TRBV2
j_gene: TRBJ2-5

CDR3aa: CASSGGAYGYTF
abundance: NA
v_gene: TRBV30
j_gene: TRBJ1-2

CDR3aa: CASSPGTLNTGELFF
abundance: few
v_gene: TRBV5-4
j_gene: TRBJ2-2

CDR3aa: CASSPGQRGEAFF
abundance: few
v_gene: TRBV6-5
j_gene: TRBJ1-1

CDR3aa: CASSQPLKAFF
abundance: few
v_gene: TRBV5-8
j_gene: TRBJ1-1

CDR3aa: CASLNRGENTEAFF
abundance: NA
v_gene: TRBV19
j_gene: TRBJ1-1

CDR3aa: CASSLAYGYEQYF
abundance: NA
v_gene: TRBV11-1
j_gene: TRBJ2-7

CDR3aa: CSVKGLNTEAFF
abundance: NA
v_gene: TRBV29-1
j_gene: TRBJ1-1

CDR3aa: CASRVGTSVSDTQYF
abundance: many
v_gene: TRBV7-9
j_gene: TRBJ2-3

CDR3aa: CASSLDSLNTEAFF
abundance: NA
v_gene: TRBV5-1
j_gene: TRBJ1-1

CDR3aa: CSAWSPYEQYF
abundance: NA
v_gene: TRBV29-1
j_gene: TRBJ2-7